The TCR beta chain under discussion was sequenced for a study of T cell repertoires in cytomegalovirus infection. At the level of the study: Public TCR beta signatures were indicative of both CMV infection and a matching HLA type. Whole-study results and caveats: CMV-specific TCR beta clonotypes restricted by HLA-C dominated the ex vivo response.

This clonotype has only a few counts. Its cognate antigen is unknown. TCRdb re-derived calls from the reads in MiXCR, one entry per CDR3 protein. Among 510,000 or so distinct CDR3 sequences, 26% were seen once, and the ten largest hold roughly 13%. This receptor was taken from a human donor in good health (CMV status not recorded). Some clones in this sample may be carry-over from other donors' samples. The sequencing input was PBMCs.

The CDR3 sequence: CASSDRFWPQHF. The CDR3 DNA sequence: TGTGCCAGCAGCGACAGGTTTTGGCCCCAGCATTTT. The chain uses TRBV7-2 and TRBJ1-5; TRBD1 might be the D (6 bases). From germline, CDR1 is SGHTA and CDR2 FQGNSA. V dropped 5 bases and J dropped 9 bases, with 11 bases sitting between them. The CDR3 consists of 12 residues.